A single TCR beta chain is shown here with its context. The antigen remains undetermined. Germline CDR1 and CDR2: SGHRS and YFSETQ. V dropped 4 bases and J dropped 4; count of bases not matched to a gene: 7. This CDR3 region has 14 residues. TCRdb fed the 5' RACE reads into MiXCR, producing one record per CDR3 protein. The data hold roughly 250,000 distinct CDR3 sequences, with approximately 12% observed a single time. This specimen comes from a study of T cells after yellow fever vaccination. Overall study findings and caveats: A large majority of primary-vaccination clones showed up again after the booster (roughly 95% CD4, about 87% CD8).

The chain joins TRBV5-1 to TRBJ1-1; 7 bases match TRBD1. The sequence was obtained from a man younger than 40 who received the YFV17D yellow fever vaccine. Sequenced here: CD4+ T cells sorted from PBMCs, sampled 45 days after the yellow fever booster vaccination. For the CDR3, the DNA is TGCGCCAGCAGCCCACAGGGGAGGGGCACTGAAGCTTTCTTT. It is translated as CASSPQGRGTEAFF.